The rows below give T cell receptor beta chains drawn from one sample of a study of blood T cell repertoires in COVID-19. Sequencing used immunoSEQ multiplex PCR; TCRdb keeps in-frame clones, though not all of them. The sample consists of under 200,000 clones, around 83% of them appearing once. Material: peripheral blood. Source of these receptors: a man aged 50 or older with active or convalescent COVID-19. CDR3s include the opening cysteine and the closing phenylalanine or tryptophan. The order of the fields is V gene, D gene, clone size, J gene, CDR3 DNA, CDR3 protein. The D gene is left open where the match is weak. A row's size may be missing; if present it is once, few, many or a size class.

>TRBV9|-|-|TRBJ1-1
TGTGCCAGCAGCGTAGATGGAGGGAATGAAGCTTTCTTT
CASSVDGGNEAFF
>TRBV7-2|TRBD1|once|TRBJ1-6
TGTGCCAGCAGCGGTGGGACAGCCTATAATTCACCCCTCCACTTT
CASSGGTAYNSPLHF
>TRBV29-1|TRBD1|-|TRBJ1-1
TGCAGCGTCCGACAGGGTTTGGAGAACACTGAAGCTTTCTTT
CSVRQGLENTEAFF
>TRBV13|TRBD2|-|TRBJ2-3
TGTGCCAGCAGCGAGAGTTATAGCGGGGACCTCACGCAGTATTTT
CASSESYSGDLTQYF
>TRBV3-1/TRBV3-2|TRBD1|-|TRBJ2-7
TGTGCCAGCAGCCAAACTACCGGGACAGGGGGCATCTACGAGCAGTACTTC
CASSQTTGTGGIYEQYF
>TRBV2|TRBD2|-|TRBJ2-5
TGTGCCAGCAGACTCTCCGGGGGGAGGGAGACCCAGTACTTC
CASRLSGGRETQYF
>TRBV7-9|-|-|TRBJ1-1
TGTGCCAGCAGCCCATCCACGGGGACTGAAGCTTTCTTT
CASSPSTGTEAFF
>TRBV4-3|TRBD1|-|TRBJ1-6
TGCGCCAGCAGCCAAGAACGGACAGGGGGCAGAAATTCACCCCTCCACTTT
CASSQERTGGRNSPLHF
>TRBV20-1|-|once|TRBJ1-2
TGCAGTGCTGAGGGGGGGGATGGCTACACCTTC
CSAEGGDGYTF
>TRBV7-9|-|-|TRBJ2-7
TGTGCCAGCAGCCCCCGGGCAGGGGCTAGCTACGAGCAGTACTTC
CASSPRAGASYEQYF
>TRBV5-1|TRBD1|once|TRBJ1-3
TGCGCCAGCAGACTACAGGGGGCTGGAAACACCATATATTTT
CASRLQGAGNTIYF
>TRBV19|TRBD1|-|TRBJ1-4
TGTGCCAGTAGTTTTGGGACAGGGGCTGGTGAAAAACTGTTTTTT
CASSFGTGAGEKLFF
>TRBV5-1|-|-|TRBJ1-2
TGCGCCAGCAGCTTGGGCCAGGGGTCCTGTGGCTACACCTTC
CASSLGQGSCGYTF
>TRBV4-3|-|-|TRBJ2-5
TGCGCCAGCAGCCAACCAGGGATACAAGAGACCCAGTACTTC
CASSQPGIQETQYF
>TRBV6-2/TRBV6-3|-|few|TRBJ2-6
TGTGCCAGCAGTTACGCCCGGGACAACTCTGGGGCCAACGTCCTGACTTTC
CASSYARDNSGANVLTF
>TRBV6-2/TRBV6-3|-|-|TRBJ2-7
TGTGCCAGCAGTTACTCGACAGTTTACGAGCAGTACTTC
CASSYSTVYEQYF
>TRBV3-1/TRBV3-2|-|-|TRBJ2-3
TGTGCCAGCAGCCAAGTTAGGGGCGCCGCAGATACGCAGTATTTT
CASSQVRGAADTQYF
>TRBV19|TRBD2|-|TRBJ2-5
TGTGCCAGTAGTATAGGTAGCGGGAGGCCCCGGGGAGAGACCCAGTACTTC
CASSIGSGRPRGETQYF
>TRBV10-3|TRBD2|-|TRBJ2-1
TGTGCCAGCAGTGACGGGCTAGCGGCTAATGAGCAGTTCTTC
CASSDGLAANEQFF
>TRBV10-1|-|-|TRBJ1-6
TGCGCCCGAGGGCTACGGTCACCCCTCCACTTT
CARGLRSPLHF
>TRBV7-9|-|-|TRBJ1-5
TGTGCCAGCAGCTCACCCCTAAGCTTTTATAGCAATCAGCCCCAGCATTTT
CASSSPLSFYSNQPQHF
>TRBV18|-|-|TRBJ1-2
TGTGCCAGCTCACGCGAGGCCCTTTGGGGCTACACCTTC
CASSREALWGYTF
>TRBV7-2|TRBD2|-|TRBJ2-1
TGTGCCAGCAGCTTAGTAGGGACTAGCGGGAGAGGGGAGAGGTTCTTC
CASSLVGTSGRGERFF
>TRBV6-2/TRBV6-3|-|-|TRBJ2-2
TGTGCCAGCAGCCCCAGGGGTGGCGGGGAGCTGTTTTTT
CASSPRGGGELFF
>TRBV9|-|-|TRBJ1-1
TGTGCCAGCAGCGTAGTTCCGGGGAGTAACACTGAAGCTTTCTTT
CASSVVPGSNTEAFF
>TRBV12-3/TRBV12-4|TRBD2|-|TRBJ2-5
TGTGCCAGCAGTCGGGGGGTTAGGGAGACCCAGTACTTC
CASSRGVRETQYF
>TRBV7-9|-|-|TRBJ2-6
TGTGCCAGCAGCTCTGCAGGGGCAACTGGGGCCAACGTCCTGACTTTC
CASSSAGATGANVLTF
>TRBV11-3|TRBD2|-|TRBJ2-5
TGTGCCAGCAGCTTAGAAGAACTAGCGAGCGGGAGGGAGGAGACCCAGTACTTC
CASSLEELASGREETQYF
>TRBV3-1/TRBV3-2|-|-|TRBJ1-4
TGTGCCAGCAGCCAAGATATAGGGGCTAATGAAAAACTGTTTTTT
CASSQDIGANEKLFF
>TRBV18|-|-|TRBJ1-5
TGTGCCAGCTCACCACCGGGGAGGAGCAATCAGCCCCAGCATTTT
CASSPPGRSNQPQHF
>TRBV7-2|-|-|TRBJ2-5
TGTGCCAGCAGCATCATCCCCCAGGAGACCCAGTACTTC
CASSIIPQETQYF
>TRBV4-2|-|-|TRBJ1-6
TGTGCCAGCAGCCAAGAGTCAGGGGTAAATTCACCCCTCCACTTT
CASSQESGVNSPLHF
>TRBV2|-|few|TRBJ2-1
TGTGCCAGCGTTAAATTAGCGGCCACCAACAATGAGCAGTTCTTC
CASVKLAATNNEQFF
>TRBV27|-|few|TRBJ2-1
TGTGCCAGCAGTTTACAGCGGCCGTCCTACAATGAGCAGTTCTTC
CASSLQRPSYNEQFF
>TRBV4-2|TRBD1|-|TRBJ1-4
TGTGCCAGCAGCCAAGAGCCGTCCGGGACAGGGGGCCGGGGGGAAAAACTGTTTTTT
CASSQEPSGTGGRGEKLFF
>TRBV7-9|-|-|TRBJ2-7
TGTGCCAGCAGTGGACAGAACTACGAGCAGTACTTC
CASSGQNYEQYF
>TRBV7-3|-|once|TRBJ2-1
TGTGCCAGCAGCTTACCCTCTGGACTCTACAATGAGCAGTTCTTC
CASSLPSGLYNEQFF
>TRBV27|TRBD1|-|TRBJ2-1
TGTGCCAGTACCGGGACAGGGTCCTACAATGAGCAGTTCTTC
CASTGTGSYNEQFF
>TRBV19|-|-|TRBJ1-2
TGTGCCAGTAGTATAGATGATTTGGACACCAACTATGGCTACACCTTC
CASSIDDLDTNYGYTF
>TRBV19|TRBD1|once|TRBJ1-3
TGTGCCAGTAGTGAGGGACAGGTTCCTGGAAACACCATATATTTT
CASSEGQVPGNTIYF
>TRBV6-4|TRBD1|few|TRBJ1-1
TGTGCCAGCGGGTCGACAGGGGGCAAGAACACTGAAGCTTTCTTT
CASGSTGGKNTEAFF
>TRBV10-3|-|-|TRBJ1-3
TGTGCCATCAGTGAGTCGCTGCATTCCCAGAGGGGAAACACCATATATTTT
CAISESLHSQRGNTIYF